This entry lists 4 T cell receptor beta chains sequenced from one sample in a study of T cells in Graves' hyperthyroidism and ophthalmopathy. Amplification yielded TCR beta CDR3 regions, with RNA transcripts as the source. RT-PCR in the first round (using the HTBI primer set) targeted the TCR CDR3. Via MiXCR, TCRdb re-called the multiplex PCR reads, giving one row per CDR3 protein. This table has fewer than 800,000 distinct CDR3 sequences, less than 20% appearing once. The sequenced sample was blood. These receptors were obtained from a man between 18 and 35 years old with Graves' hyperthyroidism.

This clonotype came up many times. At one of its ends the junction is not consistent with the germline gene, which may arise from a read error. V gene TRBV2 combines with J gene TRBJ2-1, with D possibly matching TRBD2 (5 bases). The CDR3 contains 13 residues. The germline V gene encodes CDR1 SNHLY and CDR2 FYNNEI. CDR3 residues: CASRPTSLNGQFF. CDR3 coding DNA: TGTGCCAGCAGGCCCACTAGTCTCAATGGGCAGTTCTTC.

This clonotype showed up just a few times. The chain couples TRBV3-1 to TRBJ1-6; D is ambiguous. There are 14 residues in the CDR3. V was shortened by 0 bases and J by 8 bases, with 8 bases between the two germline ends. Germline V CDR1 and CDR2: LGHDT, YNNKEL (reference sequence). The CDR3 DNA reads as TGTGCCAGCAGCCAAGAGAGAGGCTATTCACCCCTCCACTTT. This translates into CASSQERGYSPLHF.

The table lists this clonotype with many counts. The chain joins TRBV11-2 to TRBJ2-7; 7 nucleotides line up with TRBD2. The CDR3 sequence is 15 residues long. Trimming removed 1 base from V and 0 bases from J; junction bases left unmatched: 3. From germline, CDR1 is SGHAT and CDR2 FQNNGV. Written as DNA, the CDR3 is TGTGCCAGCAGCTTAGGGGAGGGCTTCTCCTACGAGCAGTACTTC. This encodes CASSLGEGFSYEQYF.

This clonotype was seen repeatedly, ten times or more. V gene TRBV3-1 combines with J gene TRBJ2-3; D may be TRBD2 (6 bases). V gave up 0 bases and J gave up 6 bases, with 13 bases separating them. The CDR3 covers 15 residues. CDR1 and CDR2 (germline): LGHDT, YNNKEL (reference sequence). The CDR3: CASSQEPGLTDTQYF. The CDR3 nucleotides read TGTGCCAGCAGCCAAGAACCGGGACTTACGGATACGCAGTATTTT.